This TCR beta chain was identified in a study of T cells after posttransplantation cyclophosphamide. Only in-frame clones appear in the TCRdb table, and some are missing; sequencing was by immunoSEQ multiplex PCR. This sample has 50,000 to 55,000 clones; more than 70% occur once, and the top ten carry about 2.8%. CDR1 is SGHTA and CDR2 is FQGTGA in the germline V gene. V dropped 5 bases and J dropped 7; count of bases not matched to a gene: 9. There are 17 residues in the CDR3. The material sequenced was PBMCs. This TCR came from a man younger than 45 with a blood cancer, CMV-positive, and with a related stem cell donor. J is TRBJ2-1 and V is TRBV7-3; 15 bases line up with TRBD2. The CDR3: CASSPQGLAGGSNEQFF. CDR3 DNA sequence: TGTGCCAGCAGCCCCCAGGGACTAGCGGGAGGTAGTAATGAGCAGTTCTTC.